Listed here are 20 T cell receptor beta chains from one sample, sequenced in a study of a mutant IDH1 vaccine in newly diagnosed glioma. Time point reported: baseline, week 1 (first vaccination visit). Described treatment: pre-vaccination baseline after standard-of-care therapy. Clones were sequenced by immunoSEQ multiplex PCR, and TCRdb holds only the in-frame ones, with some missing. The sample lists 30,000 to 35,000 clones, about 80% occurring once. This material consisted of peripheral blood mononuclear cells (PBMCs), taken from a glioma patient treated with radiotherapy, temozolomide or both. The source is a man aged 45-65 years with glioma. Some clones in this sample may be carry-over from other donors' samples.

V usage is TRBV4-1 and J usage is TRBJ1-1; weak D call: TRBD1 (5 bases). Germline V gives CDR1 MGHRA, CDR2 YSYEKL. The CDR3 is 15 residues long. The germline V and J ends were trimmed by 1 base and 0 bases, with 9 bases remaining between them. CDR3 region: CASSQGQFMNTEAFF. The CDR3 DNA reads as TGCGCCAGCAGCCAAGGACAGTTCATGAACACTGAAGCTTTCTTT.

The chain joins TRBV6-6 to TRBJ1-5, with D possibly matching TRBD1 (6 bases). V dropped 5 bases and J dropped 5 bases, with 10 bases sitting between them. The CDR3 is 13 residues long. Germline V gives CDR1 MNHNY, CDR2 SVGAGI (reference sequence). The CDR3 DNA sequence: TGTGCCAGCAGTGGACAGCCAGATCAGCCCCAGCATTTT. Translating gives CASSGQPDQPQHF.

V is TRBV7-9 and J is TRBJ2-1, with D tentatively TRBD1 (6 bases). There are 16 residues in the CDR3. Per the germline V gene, CDR1 is SEHNR and CDR2 is FQNEAQ (reference sequence). V was pared by 1 base and J by 4 bases, with 14 bases between. The CDR3 coding sequence is TGTGCCAGCAGCTTAGGTGGGGACACCCCATACAATGAGCAGTTCTTC. Its translation is CASSLGGDTPYNEQFF.

The V and J genes are TRBV27 and TRBJ2-7; D call uncertain. The CDR3 covers 13 residues. CDR1 is MNHEY, CDR2 SMNVEV, per germline (reference sequence). The V end was cut by 3 bases, the J end by 2 bases, with 8 bases between. The CDR3 region is CASSLMETYEQYF. In DNA form, the CDR3 reads TGTGCCAGCAGTTTGATGGAGACCTACGAGCAGTACTTC.

This clone was counted only a few times. The chain has TRBV28 and TRBJ1-1; D perhaps matches TRBD1 (6 bases). V gave up 6 bases and J gave up 5 bases, with 22 bases separating them. CDR3 length: 16 amino acids. Germline V gives CDR1 MDHEN, CDR2 SYDVKM. The DNA for the CDR3 is TGTGCCAGCAGCCCCTCCCCCGGGGGCAGGAGAACTGAAGCTTTCTTT. Translated: CASSPSPGGRRTEAFF.

The count of this clone is one. An end of the junction differs from the germline gene, which may be a read error. The chain joins TRBV6-5 to TRBJ2-1; D call uncertain. Germline-derived CDR1 and CDR2 are MNHEY and SVGAGI. CDR3 size: 12 residues. The CDR3 sequence is CASSYEFGSRVF. For the CDR3, the DNA is TGTGCCAGCAGTTACGAGTTTGGATCCCGTGTCTTC.

The chain couples TRBV5-1 to TRBJ1-1; unclear D gene. The length of the CDR3 is 15 residues. Germline V gene data show CDR1 as SGHRS and CDR2 as YFSETQ. V dropped 4 bases and J dropped 3 bases, with 16 bases sitting between them. The CDR3 bases are TGCGCCAGCAGCCTTCCGGGTCCTAGGGACACTGAAGCTTTCTTT. This encodes CASSLPGPRDTEAFF.

This rearrangement joins TRBV30 to TRBJ1-5; 9 bases line up with TRBD1. Germline CDR1 reads GTSNPN; CDR2 reads SVGIG (reference sequence). The CDR3 has 13 amino acids. The J segment lost 5 bases and the V segment lost 4 bases, leaving 3 bases of the junction unmatched. The CDR3 DNA reads as TGTGCCTGGAACAGACAGGGGGATCAGCCCCAGCATTTT. Its protein is CAWNRQGDQPQHF.

This clone was picked up one time. The chain is built from TRBV7-2 and TRBJ2-7, with D perhaps TRBD1 (5 bases). This CDR3 has 14 residues. Germline CDR1 and CDR2: SGHTA and FQGNSA. Trimming removed 1 base at V and 7 bases at J, with 14 bases between. The CDR3 spells CASSLEAGSGEQYF. The CDR3 nucleotides are TGTGCCAGCAGCTTAGAGGCAGGGTCCGGAGAGCAGTACTTC. The complete variable domain, with remaining parts taken from reference TRBV7-2 and TRBJ2-7, reads GAGVSQSPSNKVTEKGKDVELRCDPISGHTALYWYRQSLGQGLEFLIYFQGNSAPDKSGLPSDRFSAERTGGSVSTLTIQRTQQEDSAVYLCASSLEAGSGEQYFGPGTRLTVT.

The chain recombines TRBV5-6 with TRBJ2-2, with TRBD2 as a possible D gene (6 bases). The ends were cut back, 2 bases at V and 6 bases at J, with 14 bases in the middle. This CDR3 contains 15 residues. The germline gives CDR1 SGHDT, CDR2 YYEEEE. The CDR3 sequence is CASSFPGTPSGELFF. CDR3 nucleotides: TGTGCCAGCAGCTTCCCCGGGACTCCTTCCGGGGAGCTGTTTTTT. Drawing the rest from reference TRBV5-6 and TRBJ2-2, the complete variable domain is DAGVTQSPTHLIKTRGQQVTLRCSPKSGHDTVSWYQQALGQGPQFIFQYYEEEERQRGNFPDRFSGHQFPNYSSELNVNALLLGDSALYLCASSFPGTPSGELFFGEGSRLTVL.

The chain links TRBV9 to TRBJ2-3; 7 bases match TRBD1. The germline gives CDR1 SGDLS, CDR2 YYNGEE. Trimming at V came to 5 bases and at J to 0 bases, leaving 6 bases not matched to a gene. The CDR3 loop spans 15 amino acids. CDR3 protein: CASRAGTASTDTQYF. CDR3 in DNA: TGTGCCAGCAGGGCTGGGACAGCTAGCACAGATACGCAGTATTTT.

V gene TRBV2 combines with J gene TRBJ2-3; TRBD2 matches 8 bases. The CDR3 runs 14 residues. Germline trimming cut 3 bases from V and 2 bases from J; bases unmatched to any gene: 1. Germline CDR1 and CDR2: SNHLY and FYNNEI. The CDR3 loop reads CASSDGGATDTQYF. The DNA for the CDR3 is TGTGCCAGCAGTGACGGGGGGGCCACAGATACGCAGTATTTT.

The V gene is TRBV4-2, the J gene TRBJ2-3; 14 bases are a match to TRBD2. Trimming at V came to 1 base and at J to 1 base, leaving 4 bases not matched to a gene. The CDR3 is made up of 18 amino acids. Germline V gene sequence: CDR1 LGHNA, CDR2 YNFKEQ. CDR3 residues: CASSQGLAGGPGTDTQYF. Here the CDR3 DNA reads TGTGCCAGCAGCCAAGGACTAGCGGGAGGGCCGGGCACAGATACGCAGTATTTT.

The chain couples TRBV20-1 to TRBJ1-1; no clear D gene. CDR3 length: 11 amino acids. V was clipped by 6 bases and J by 4 bases, with 9 bases between them. CDR1 is DFQATT and CDR2 is SNEGSKA in the germline V gene (reference sequence). As DNA, the CDR3 is TGCAGTGCCTGGGCCCGCACTGAAGCTTTCTTT. Translated: CSAWARTEAFF.

The V call is TRBV15, the J call TRBJ2-3, with D uncertain. Germline V gene sequence: CDR1 LNHNV, CDR2 YYDKDF (reference sequence). The CDR3 is 14 residues long. V gave up 0 bases and J gave up 2 bases, with 6 bases separating them. CDR3 amino acids: CATSRDPFTDTQYF. DNA for the CDR3: TGTGCCACCAGCAGAGATCCTTTCACAGATACGCAGTATTTT. Variable domain in full (rest from reference TRBV15 and TRBJ2-3): DAMVIQNPRYQVTQFGKPVTLSCSQTLNHNVMYWYQQKSSQAPKLLFHYYDKDFNNEADTPDNFQSRRPNTSFCFLDIRSPGLGDTAMYLCATSRDPFTDTQYFGPGTRLTVL.

The chain combines TRBV10-1 with TRBJ1-2, with 9 bases fitting TRBD1. This CDR3 has 17 amino acids. The J segment lost 0 bases and the V segment lost 6 bases, leaving 11 bases of the junction unmatched. The germline V gene encodes CDR1 WNHNN and CDR2 SYGVQD (reference sequence). CDR3 nucleotide sequence: TGCGCCAGCAGGGTTGGGACAGGGACGTTATCTAACTATGGCTACACCTTC. Amino acid sequence: CASRVGTGTLSNYGYTF.

Here the CDR3 reads CAIGGDTGEKLFF. CDR3 DNA: TGTGCCATCGGAGGGGATACGGGGGAAAAACTGTTTTTT. V and J are TRBV10-3 and TRBJ1-4; possibly TRBD1 for D (5 bases). Germline V gene lookup returns CDR1 ENHRY and CDR2 SYGVKD. This CDR3 comprises 13 residues. V was trimmed by 8 bases and J by 8 bases, leaving 15 bases between them.

The chain recombines TRBV6-5 with TRBJ2-4; 9 nucleotides match TRBD1. V gave up 0 bases and J gave up 4 bases; unmatched junction bases: 4. Germline CDR1 reads MNHEY; CDR2 reads SVGAGI. The CDR3 is made up of 16 amino acids. Here the CDR3 DNA reads TGTGCCAGCAGTTACTCGACCGGACAGGGGAAAAACATTCAGTACTTC. It codes for CASSYSTGQGKNIQYF.

The chain carries TRBV18 and TRBJ2-7; possibly TRBD1 for D (5 bases). CDR1 is KGHSH and CDR2 is LQKENI in the germline V gene. The CDR3 runs 12 residues. V gave up 2 bases and J gave up 4 bases, with 6 bases separating them. CDR3 coding DNA: TGTGCCAGCTCACCAGACAGATACGAGCAGTACTTC. Its protein is CASSPDRYEQYF.

This clone came up once. V usage is TRBV5-1 and J usage is TRBJ1-2; unclear D gene. The germline V gene has CDR1 SGHRS and CDR2 YFSETQ. The CDR3 covers 14 residues. Trimming pared 3 bases from V and 3 bases from J, leaving 12 bases between. In DNA, the CDR3 is TGCGCCAGCAGCTCGACAAGCCCCGACTATGGCTACACCTTC. It specifies CASSSTSPDYGYTF. Full variable domain (remainder filled in from reference TRBV5-1 and TRBJ1-2): KAGVTQTPRYLIKTRGQQVTLSCSPISGHRSVSWYQQTPGQGLQFLFEYFSETQRNKGNFPGRFSGRQFSNSRSEMNVSTLELGDSALYLCASSSTSPDYGYTFGSGTRLTVV.